This T cell receptor (beta chain) was recovered during a study of blood T cell repertoires in COVID-19. At the level of the study: Acute and convalescent COVID-19 specimens originated in the United States, Italy and Spain. T cells, B-cell-depleted T cells, or PBMCs provided the cDNA or gDNA that served as material.

In the original analysis: By means of reference gene primer amplification, nucleated cell counts were estimated. This table comes from immunoSEQ multiplex PCR, and its TCRdb copy is limited to in-frame clones, with some not included. V, J and clone size reflect that table, while D and trimming were determined from the DNA. The sample lists over 120,000 clones, over 70% occurring once. Trimming stripped 7 bases from V and 12 bases from J, with 22 bases between. The V gene's germline CDR1 is SGHRS and CDR2 YFSETQ. The CDR3 covers 13 residues. The sequence came from a woman aged 60-70 years with acute or convalescent COVID-19. The V call is TRBV5-1, the J call TRBJ2-5; possibly TRBD2 for D (6 bases). The material sequenced was peripheral blood. DNA of the CDR3: TGCGCCAGCGGCGGGACTTTCCCAAGAGAGGAGTACTTC. This translates into CASGGTFPREEYF.